Each of the 27 T cell receptor beta chains below was sequenced from the same sample in a study of CD8+CD57+ T cells in acquired aplastic anemia. TCR beta VDJ and CDR3 profiles were obtained from a genomic DNA template. TCRdb used MiXCR to reprocess the reads, holding one entry per CDR3 protein. The sample has approximately 260,000 distinct CDR3 sequences; less than 85% are singletons. Patients chosen for sequencing had CD8+CD57+ cells that had expanded, as shown by flow cytometry. The material sequenced was sorted CD4+, CD8+, or CD8+CD57+ T cells (not recorded which) from PBMCs. Every receptor here comes from a human donor with aplastic anemia.

For this clonotype: One end of the junction does not line up with germline, which may come from a read error. V is TRBV2 and J is TRBJ2-7, with D tentatively TRBD1 or TRBD2 (5 bases each). Germline V gene lookup returns CDR1 SNHLY and CDR2 FYNNEI. This CDR3 region has 14 residues. The DNA of the CDR3 is TGTGCCAGCAGCGGCCGGGGCACAGCTACCGAGCAGTGCTTC. Protein: CASSGRGTATEQCF.

This clonotype was found once. The chain uses TRBV7-9 and TRBJ1-4; D possibly corresponds to TRBD1 (5 bases). The ends were cut back, 3 bases at V and 4 bases at J, with 18 bases in the middle. Looked up from germline, CDR1 is SEHNR and CDR2 is FQNEAQ (reference sequence). There are 17 residues in the CDR3. The CDR3 DNA sequence: TGTGCCAGCAGCTTTCAAGGGGCGGTGGGGAATAATGAAAAACTGTTTTTT. This translates into CASSFQGAVGNNEKLFF. Variable domain in full (rest from reference TRBV7-9 and TRBJ1-4): DTGVSQNPRHKITKRGQNVTFRCDPISEHNRLYWYRQTLGQGPEFLTYFQNEAQLEKSRLLSDRFSAERPKGSFSTLEIQRTEQGDSAMYLCASSFQGAVGNNEKLFFGSGTQLSVL.

This clonotype appeared a single time. Because the CDR3's place on the DNA is in doubt, the DNA is left out and the CDR3 is given as listed by TCRdb. V usage is TRBV7-8 and J usage is TRBJ2-3; TRBD1 is the table's D call, not checked against the DNA. The CDR3 totals 13 residues, both ends included. CDR1 and CDR2 (germline): SGHVS, FQNEAQ. CDR3 residues: CASRVAGGADYGF.

The chain links TRBV7-3 to TRBJ1-6; D is uncertain. The CDR3 runs to 16 residues. V lost 7 bases and J 6 bases, leaving 19 bases between the germline ends. Germline V CDR1 and CDR2: SGHTA, FQGTGA. The CDR3 DNA sequence: TGTGCCAGCACAAGCCACAGCGCCTCCGTTAATTCACCCCTCCACTTT. Translation gives CASTSHSASVNSPLHF.

V is TRBV25-1 and J is TRBJ2-1, with TRBD1 matching over 9 bases. The CDR3 spans 14 residues. The junction had 6 bases not matched to a gene; V was cut back by 5 bases and J by 7 bases. CDR1 is MGHDK, CDR2 SYGVNS, per germline. The chain's CDR3 is CASSTGTGWNEQFF. In DNA, the CDR3 is TGTGCCAGCAGTACCGGGACAGGGTGGAATGAGCAGTTCTTC.

The V gene is TRBV13, the J gene TRBJ1-2; possibly TRBD1 for D (5 bases). CDR3 length: 16 amino acids. Germline CDR1 reads PRHDT; CDR2 reads FYEKMQ (reference sequence). The ends were cut back, 3 bases at V and 8 bases at J, with 22 bases in the middle. CDR3 in amino acids: CASSLVAWGIEQGYTF. CDR3 coding DNA: TGTGCCAGCAGCTTGGTGGCCTGGGGCATCGAGCAGGGCTACACCTTC.

The chain employs TRBV7-9 and TRBJ2-3, with 9 positions matching TRBD2. V lost 3 bases, J lost 15 bases, and 13 bases stayed unmatched. The CDR3 extends over 14 amino acids. Per germline, CDR1 SEHNR and CDR2 FQNEAQ (reference sequence). In DNA, the CDR3 is TGTGCCAGCAGCTTTGCAAGAAGCGGGGGGAGCGATTATTTT. It specifies CASSFARSGGSDYF.

This sequence joins TRBV7-3 and TRBJ2-5; 9 bases are a match to TRBD2. The germline CDR1 and CDR2 sequences are SGHTA and FQGTGA. J gave up 5 bases and V 5 bases, and 15 bases lay outside the gene matches. There are 17 residues in the CDR3. The CDR3, as DNA: TGTGCCAGCAGCCATCGTGTGACTTGCGGGAGGGCTGAGACCCAGTACTTC. Translating it yields CASSHRVTCGRAETQYF.

The DNA of the CDR3 is TGTGCCAGCAGCTTAATCGATGGTCCCGATACGCAGTATTTT. Translated, it gives CASSLIDGPDTQYF. The chain uses TRBV5-4 and TRBJ2-3; D gene unclear. The germline gives CDR1 SGHNT, CDR2 YYREEE (reference sequence). The CDR3 has 14 residues. Trimming stripped 2 bases from V and 6 bases from J, with 13 bases between.

For this clonotype: At one end, the junction sequence differs from germline, possibly due to a read error. The CDR3 region is CASSLAGGAGTEHFF. CDR3 DNA sequence: TGTGCCAGCAGCTTAGCGGGAGGGGCGGGCACTGAGCATTTCTTC. V is TRBV7-2 and J is TRBJ2-1; 7 nucleotides agree with TRBD2. Germline V lookup: CDR1 SGHTA, CDR2 FQGNSA. This CDR3 spans 15 amino acids.

This chain joins TRBV15 and TRBJ1-5; D uncertain. Looked up from germline, CDR1 is LNHNV and CDR2 is YYDKDF (reference sequence). Trimming removed 6 bases from V and 5 bases from J, with 14 bases in between. This CDR3 contains 14 residues. In DNA, the CDR3 is TGTGCCACCAGTGGAGGCTGCGAGCATCAGCCCCAGCATTTT. Its translation: CATSGGCEHQPQHF.

About this clonotype itself: The junction differs from germline at one of its ends, possibly a read error. The J gene is TRBJ2-3, the V gene TRBV7-9, with D possibly being TRBD1 or TRBD2 (6 bases each). Germline values: CDR1 SEHNR, CDR2 FQNEAQ (reference sequence). The CDR3 is made up of 14 amino acids. The CDR3 sequence: CASSHAGQGYGYTF. Written as DNA, the CDR3 is TGTGCCAGCAGCCACGCGGGACAAGGATATGGCTACACCTTT.

This clonotype was observed once. Mismatch with germline at one junction end may stem from a read error. This sequence joins TRBV24-1 and TRBJ1-1; D gene unclear. The germline CDR1 and CDR2 sequences are KGHDR and SFDVKD. The CDR3 consists of 15 residues. The CDR3 is CASGKRVGVNSEAFF. Written as DNA, the CDR3 is TGTGCCAGCGGCAAACGTGTAGGTGTGAACAGTGAAGCTTTCTTT.

This clonotype was detected a few times. This chain uses TRBV19 with TRBJ1-4, with a possible D match to TRBD1 (6 bases). This CDR3 spans 16 amino acids. Per the germline V gene, CDR1 is LNHDA and CDR2 is SQIVND (reference sequence). The V end lost 5 bases, the J end lost 4 bases, and 17 bases lay between the germline ends. The DNA for the CDR3 is TGTGCCAGTAGTTCACGGCTGGACAGACTTAATGAAAAACTGTTTTTT. Its protein product is CASSSRLDRLNEKLFF.

As to this clonotype: One end of the junction fails to match germline, which may point to a read error. V and J are TRBV15 and TRBJ2-5; D is unclear. The CDR3 has 14 amino acids. Germline CDR1 and CDR2: LNHNV and YYDKDF (reference sequence). The CDR3 region has the DNA TGTGCCACCAGCCGAGGCAGTGTGCAAGAGAACCAGTTCTTT. Protein sequence: CATSRGSVQENQFF.

The V gene is TRBV7-8, the J gene TRBJ2-7, with 7 bases matching TRBD2. From germline, CDR1 is SGHVS and CDR2 FQNEAQ. The CDR3 is 14 residues long. Here the CDR3 reads CASSLTGGAYKQYV. Written as DNA, the CDR3 is TGTGCCAGCAGCTTAACGGGAGGTGCCTACAAGCAGTATGTC.

This clonotype was seen only a few times. The chain joins TRBV11-3 to TRBJ2-1, with D possibly being TRBD2 (7 bases). Trimming left V 0 bases short and J 0 bases short, with 27 bases between. CDR1 and CDR2 (germline): SGHNT, YENEEA. This CDR3 has 22 amino acids. CDR3 sequence: CASSLDLTGVELAAPSYNEQFF. CDR3 in DNA: TGTGCCAGCAGCTTAGATCTGACAGGCGTTGAGCTAGCGGCACCCTCCTACAATGAGCAGTTCTTC.

About this clonotype itself: Here the CDR3 omits its conserved ending phenylalanine or tryptophan, so a read error is the likely source. The DNA is left out, because the CDR3 cannot be placed on it with certainty; the CDR3 is given as TCRdb lists it. The genes are TRBV2 and TRBJ2-1; TRBD2, the table's D call, was not compared with the DNA. Germline CDR1 and CDR2: SNHLY and FYNNEI. 16 amino acids form the CDR3, both terminal residues included. The CDR3 here is CASSDQRPGRYEQYFG.

The chain recombines TRBV9 with TRBJ2-7; D remains unclear. The ends were cut back, 0 bases at V and 2 bases at J, with 15 bases in the middle. Per germline, CDR1 SGDLS and CDR2 YYNGEE. CDR3 length: 16 amino acids. Here the CDR3 reads CASSVAGTSGTYEQYF. The CDR3 DNA sequence: TGTGCCAGCAGCGTAGCTGGCACCTCAGGTACCTACGAGCAGTACTTC.

Details on this clonotype: Germline and junction disagree at one end, which may indicate a read error. For the CDR3, the DNA is TGCGCCAGCAGCGATTACAGCATCAAAGCTGAAGCTCTCTTT. It encodes CASSDYSIKAEALF. The V call is TRBV5-1, the J call TRBJ1-1; D remains ambiguous. The CDR3 contains 14 residues. Germline assignment: CDR1 SGHRS and CDR2 YFSETQ.

The V gene is TRBV7-8, the J gene TRBJ2-1; D not certain. The CDR3 is 15 amino acids. Trimming removed 9 bases from V and 2 bases from J, with 17 bases in between. Germline CDR1 and CDR2: SGHVS and FQNEAQ. The CDR3 DNA reads TGTGCCAGTAGTATATCTAGAGGTACCTACAATGAGCAGTTCTTC. Translating gives CASSISRGTYNEQFF.

About this clonotype: The conserved final phenylalanine or tryptophan is absent from the CDR3, which likely points to a read error. No DNA is shown, since the ends of the CDR3 on it are uncertain; the CDR3 is the one TCRdb lists. This sequence joins TRBV7-9 and TRBJ1-5; TRBD1 reflects the table's D call only, with no check against the DNA. Germline CDR1 and CDR2: SEHNR and FQNEAQ (reference sequence). The CDR3 adds up to 13 amino acids, both ends counted. CDR3 in amino acids: CASSPTGGPGQHL.

With respect to this clonotype: A read error is likely, as this CDR3 ends without the conserved phenylalanine or tryptophan. The DNA is left out, because the CDR3 cannot be placed on it with certainty; the CDR3 is given as TCRdb lists it. This rearrangement joins TRBV9 to TRBJ2-3; TRBD1 is taken as the D call from the table, unchecked against the DNA. CDR1 and CDR2 (germline): SGDLS, YYNGEE. Counting both end residues, the CDR3 totals 13 amino acids. This chain's CDR3 is CASSEGTARNQSL.

The V and J genes are TRBV15 and TRBJ2-3, with a tentative D call TRBD1 (5 bases). This CDR3 region has 14 residues. Per germline, CDR1 LNHNV and CDR2 YYDKDF (reference sequence). The V and J ends lost 5 bases and 15 bases respectively, with 24 bases between them. The CDR3 sequence is CATSSTESTATPYF. CDR3 DNA sequence: TGTGCCACCAGCTCGACAGAAAGTACCGCTACGCCTTATTTT.

Comment on this clonotype: No DNA is shown, since the ends of the CDR3 on it are uncertain; the CDR3 is the one TCRdb lists. The rearrangement joins TRBV7-8 to TRBJ1-5. Germline V gene sequence: CDR1 SGHVS, CDR2 FQNEAQ. The CDR3 contains 21 residues when both ends are counted. This CDR3 is CASSFYICSASKALSNQPQHF.

The chain employs TRBV12-3 or TRBV12-4 and TRBJ1-1; D possibly corresponds to TRBD1 (5 bases). The CDR3 is made up of 12 amino acids. Trimming pared 6 bases from V and 6 bases from J, leaving 11 bases between. Here the CDR3 DNA reads TGTGCCAGCAGGGATGGGGCAGCTGAAGCTTTCTTT. The encoded protein is CASRDGAAEAFF.

The rearrangement links TRBV7-8 to TRBJ2-7, with TRBD1 matching over 8 bases. Germline values: CDR1 SGHVS, CDR2 FQNEAQ. Losses at the gene ends were 2 bases for V and 4 bases for J; bases not matched to a gene: 7. The CDR3 contains 15 residues. CDR3 nucleotide sequence: TGTGCCAGCAGCTTATTCGGGACAGGACTTTACGAGCAGTACTTC. Amino acids: CASSLFGTGLYEQYF.